The rows below give T cell receptor beta chains drawn from one sample of a study of T cell changes during pregnancy in multiple sclerosis. Here immunoSEQ multiplex PCR was the method, and the copy in TCRdb shows in-frame clones only, minus some. Of tens of thousands of clones in the sample, around 90% were seen once. Sequenced material: peripheral blood, taken before pregnancy. The source of these receptors is a female donor with multiple sclerosis, enrolled in a pregnancy study. Both conserved end residues are trimmed from each CDR3. Size is omitted from some rows. Given values are once, few, many or a class for expanded clones.

clone_size	v_call	j_call	cdr3_aa
-	TRBV6-6	TRBJ2-7	ASSTNLGGYEQY
-	TRBV14	TRBJ2-7	ASRAQGAGNYEQY
-	TRBV5-4	TRBJ2-1	ASSLGGTTRNNEQF
-	TRBV7-9	TRBJ2-1	ASTLGTGDYEQF
-	TRBV18	TRBJ1-1	ASSPQGTRTEAF
-	TRBV4-1	TRBJ1-3	ASSQQEGVVGNTIY
-	TRBV5-1	TRBJ2-5	ASSLGQGALWRVRETQY
-	TRBV7-9	TRBJ1-2	ASSLVLSDRGRNYGYT
-	TRBV6-4	TRBJ1-1	ASSWGANTEAF
-	TRBV7-9	TRBJ2-2	ASSPFADSSNTGELF
few	TRBV19	TRBJ1-1	ASSISLTLGGQMNTEAF
-	TRBV6-1	TRBJ1-2	ASSPYRGSYGYT
-	TRBV27	TRBJ1-1	ASSFLAGNTEAF
-	TRBV4-1	TRBJ1-2	ASSQVGVRQGRNYGYT
-	TRBV7-9	TRBJ2-2	ASSLGDRVRGELF